This T cell receptor beta chain came from a study of shared clonotypes between healthy human individuals. The study's findings and limits: Sorted-subset samples were not fully sequenced, rarefaction indicated. Sampling was confined to blood; repertoires within tissues likely differ.

Sorted-subset replicate PCRs used 150 to 200 ng DNA, some 31,000 T cell genomes. Repertoires were generated with immunoSEQ multiplex PCR, while TCRdb's copy carries only in-frame clones and drops some. The repertoire holds about 2.1 million clones, with 93% as singletons. CD45RO-negative CD8 cells positively selected for CCR7 made up the naive population, which excluded terminally differentiated effector memory CD45RA+ cells. In the case of this clone: Its specificity is unknown.

The ends were cut back, 2 bases at V and 2 bases at J, with 11 bases in the middle. Germline V gives CDR1 LNHDA, CDR2 SQIVND (reference sequence). The CDR3 has 15 amino acids. The clonotype comes from a man younger than 30 in good health. Some clones in this sample may be carry-over from other donors' samples. The sample was naive CD8+ T cells from PBMCs. This chain joins TRBV19 and TRBJ2-3; D is uncertain. The CDR3 reads CASSIIQSFTDTQYF. CDR3 coding DNA: TGTGCCAGTAGTATAATTCAGAGTTTCACAGATACGCAGTATTTT.